The T cell receptor (beta chain) under discussion was sequenced for a study of STAT5B mutations in CD4+ large granular lymphocyte leukemia (dated by TCRdb to 2022 to 2024). About the investigation overall: Among the healthy controls, the CDR3 'QG' motif was associated with a particular HLA allele. The study compared the TCRbeta repertoires of patients with CD4+ T-cell large granular lymphocyte leukemia against those of healthy blood donors. Flow cytometry performed on FACSCanto II or FACSVerse showed that the purified fractions had more than 95% purity among lymphocytes.

TCRbeta rearrangements were sequenced from genomic DNA using the immunoSEQ assay at survey resolution. In the paper's pipeline: In the TCR sequencing data, the lowest productive clonotype frequency that could be detected was 2.59 x 10-5. Only productive TCRbeta rearrangements, meaning sequences that were complete and in-frame, were kept for the analyses. Simpson clonality, calculated in the immunoSEQ Analyzer version 3.0, was used as the measure of sample clonality. Clones were grouped by frequency into very rare, small, medium, large (1-20%) or hyperexpanded (>20%) categories. Generation probabilities were estimated with OLGA 1.2.3, V-gene circos plots were generated with VDJtools, specificities were searched for in VDJdb, and CDR3 motifs were identified with GLIPH. In TCRdb, the immuneACCESS table is reduced to in-frame sequences with V and J assigned. These tables do not hold every clone; where another copy was compared, an unresolved V gene accounts for under half, and the others remain unexplained. V and J calls and clone size are given by that table; D and trimming were obtained from the DNA. For this sample the table gives under 35,000 clones, of which 79% were detected only once. The ten largest clones capture 2.1% of the sample.

Trimming removed 0 bases from V and 7 bases from J; the gene matches leave 3 bases unexplained. Sequences SGHTS (CDR1) and YDEGEE (CDR2) are obtained from the germline V gene. The CDR3 numbers 13 residues from cysteine through phenylalanine. CDR3 DNA is the only sequence kept; it has 39 bases, read in frame from the first base. In the case of this clone: Which antigen it targets is not known. No much larger clone is present one base from it, and per-base qualities are unavailable.

Overall results and qualifications from the work: Greater clonality appeared to be present in CD4-sorted patient repertoires than in healthy CD4+ repertoires, and the difference was retained after the putative leukemic clones were removed. Enrichment of TRBV06-family usage was observed among the top patient clones (8/27) relative to healthy controls (2/35). The data were not HLA-matched, and the relatively small sample size could explain the higher clonality seen in CD4+ compared with CD8+ T-LGLL. Main leukemic clonotypes were private to each patient, although approximately 25% of the main leukemic clonotypes were found at low frequency in the non-leukemic repertoires of other patients.

Healthy controls were roughly 40 blood donors whose buffy coats came from the Finnish Red Cross blood service. All TCR-sequenced material derived from peripheral blood: patient blood samples and healthy donor buffy coats. Peripheral blood mononuclear cells were isolated by Ficoll-Hypaque gradient centrifugation. Magnetic purification was used to isolate CD4+ cells from the buffy coats of the healthy controls. The Gentra Puregene Cell and Tissue kit was used to extract genomic DNA, and a Qubit 2.0 fluorometer was used to measure the amount of genomic DNA. This sequence originates from a human donor in good health. The sequenced material came from CD4+ T cells from blood buffy coats. Recombination connected TRBV5-8 to TRBJ2-7; 8 nucleotides in the junction match TRBD1. The CDR3 is CASSLVRTGEQYF. The DNA reads TGTGCCAGCAGCTTGGTAAGGACAGGGGAGCAGTACTTC.